This TCR beta chain was captured by sequencing in a study of blood T cells in healthy people across ages. Study at large: About one barcoded beta molecule per two T cells was captured by template switching.

Notes on the study in general: Estimates drawn from one million T cells were deemed to understate diversity.

A second PCR, run for roughly 7 to 11 cycles, used a sample-barcoded 5' primer plus a J-beta primer mix. The template-switch adaptor, which had 12 random nucleotides, put a tag on each cDNA molecule. MiXCR, run by TCRdb on the 5' RACE reads, gives a single entry per CDR3 protein. The sample includes approximately 490,000 distinct CDR3 sequences, more than 20% of them seen just once. This CDR3 has 13 residues. In germline, CDR1 is SQVTM, CDR2 ANQGSEA. This clonotype appeared a few times. Its antigen is undetermined. Given a much more abundant clone one base away, this may be a read error. These data were likewise used in another study, on T cells of mothers and their children. Turning to that study: Sequencing got over 8 million TCR beta CDR3 reads from each mother and roughly 2.7 million from each child.

This chain joins TRBV29-1 and TRBJ2-4; TRBD1 agrees at 10 bases. This receptor was obtained from a boy aged 5-17 years in good health. Sequencing was done on a sample of blood. The chain's CDR3 is CSVPGTGENIPYF. DNA for the CDR3: TGCAGCGTCCCAGGGACAGGGGAAAACATTCCGTACTTC. Together with reference TRBV29-1 and TRBJ2-4, the CDR3 gives the full variable domain: SAVISQKPSRDICQRGTSLTIQCQVDSQVTMMFWYRQQPGQSLTLIATANQGSEATYESGFVIDKFPISRPNLTFSTLTVSNMSPEDSSIYLCSVPGTGENIPYFGAGTRLSVL.